The 29 T cell receptor beta chains in this list originate from one sample, sequenced in a study of technical replicates of blood from a handful of donors. Some clones are missing from TCRdb's copy, which holds only in-frame ones; the method was immunoSEQ multiplex PCR. The repertoire consists of more than 75,000 clones, with roughly 95% occurring once and the leading ten covering 0.36%. The sequencing input was T cells isolated from PBMCs. Receptors originate from a human donor in good health.

The rearrangement uses TRBV7-2 and TRBJ1-5, with TRBD1 matching over 9 bases. Looked up from germline, CDR1 is SGHTA and CDR2 is FQGNSA. Trimming at V came to 2 bases and at J to 6 bases, leaving 5 bases not matched to a gene. The CDR3 sequence is 15 residues long. The CDR3 nucleotides are TGTGCCAGCAGCTTAACAGGGGGCCTCGGTCAGCCCCAGCATTTT. Protein: CASSLTGGLGQPQHF.

V and J are TRBV27 and TRBJ2-1; 11 bases are shared with TRBD2. With 3 bases clipped from V and 9 bases from J, the junction kept 7 bases outside the gene matches. The CDR3 spans 15 residues. CDR1 is MNHEY and CDR2 is SMNVEV in the germline V gene (reference sequence). DNA of the CDR3: TGTGCCAGCAGTTTGAGGCGGCTAGCGGGAGGTGAGCAGTTCTTC. Its protein product is CASSLRRLAGGEQFF.

V gene TRBV5-1 combines with J gene TRBJ2-7; D gene unclear. Germline lookup yields CDR1 SGHRS and CDR2 YFSETQ. This CDR3 spans 13 amino acids. V lost 4 bases and J 0 bases, leaving 8 bases between the germline ends. The CDR3 nucleotides read TGCGCCAGCAGCGAGCGCCCCTCCTACGAGCAGTACTTC. Its protein is CASSERPSYEQYF.

The chain employs TRBV7-9 and TRBJ2-2; D call uncertain. Germline CDR1 is SEHNR and CDR2 is FQNEAQ (reference sequence). The CDR3 covers 17 residues. V lost 3 bases and J lost 2, with 16 bases in between. As DNA, the CDR3 is TGTGCCAGCAGCTTGAAAACCACTCTCCTCAACACCGGGGAGCTGTTTTTT. This sequence encodes CASSLKTTLLNTGELFF.

The chain links TRBV5-6 to TRBJ1-1; D may be TRBD1 (5 bases). V lost 7 bases, J lost 4 bases, and 20 bases lay in between. CDR3 size: 15 residues. Looked up from germline, CDR1 is SGHDT and CDR2 is YYEEEE. This CDR3 is CASQRGAGRGTEAFF. The DNA of the CDR3 is TGTGCCAGCCAACGAGGGGCGGGAAGGGGCACTGAAGCTTTCTTT.

The chain is built from TRBV7-3 and TRBJ2-7; D is unresolved. V was pared by 5 bases and J by 4 bases, with 12 bases between. This CDR3 has 13 residues. Germline V lookup: CDR1 SGHTA, CDR2 FQGTGA. The CDR3 region has the DNA TGTGCCAGCAGCCCCGACGGGTCGTACGAGCAGTACTTC. It encodes CASSPDGSYEQYF.

The chain uses TRBV11-2 and TRBJ2-1, with 8 bases matching TRBD2. V gave up 4 bases and J gave up 0 bases; unmatched junction bases: 5. Germline CDR1 SGHAT, CDR2 FQNNGV. The CDR3 is made up of 16 amino acids. CDR3 sequence reads: CASSSPGTSSYNEQFF. The DNA for the CDR3 is TGTGCCAGCAGCTCCCCCGGGACTAGCTCCTACAATGAGCAGTTCTTC.

The CDR3 DNA reads as TGTGCCAGCTCACAAACGACGGAGACCTACGAGCAGTACTTC. Translating gives CASSQTTETYEQYF. V and J are TRBV18 and TRBJ2-7; no clear D gene. This CDR3 has 14 amino acids. In germline, CDR1 is KGHSH, CDR2 LQKENI. Trimming stripped 4 bases from V and 2 bases from J, with 12 bases between.

V gene TRBV10-3 combines with J gene TRBJ2-7, with D uncertain. Trimming cost V 0 bases and J 6 bases, with 6 bases left between them. The CDR3 spans 12 residues. Germline values: CDR1 ENHRY, CDR2 SYGVKD. In nucleotides, the CDR3 is TGTGCCATCAGTGAGTCGGCTTCCGAGCAGTACTTC. Translated, it gives CAISESASEQYF.

The chain uses TRBV7-9 and TRBJ2-1; D may be TRBD1 (6 bases). The V end was cut by 1 base, the J end by 8 bases, with 15 bases between. CDR1 is SEHNR, CDR2 FQNEAQ, per germline (reference sequence). The length of the CDR3 is 15 residues. The CDR3, as DNA: TGTGCCAGCAGCTTAGAGGCAGGGGCTTTGGATGAGCAGTTCTTC. Its translation: CASSLEAGALDEQFF. Combining the CDR3 with reference TRBV7-9 and TRBJ2-1 gives the whole variable domain DTGVSQNPRHKITKRGQNVTFRCDPISEHNRLYWYRQTLGQGPEFLTYFQNEAQLEKSRLLSDRFSAERPKGSFSTLEIQRTEQGDSAMYLCASSLEAGALDEQFFGPGTRLTVL.

This chain connects TRBV11-2 to TRBJ1-2; D possibly corresponds to TRBD1 (6 bases). CDR3 length equals 16 residues. Germline CDR1 and CDR2: SGHAT and FQNNGV. V lost 5 bases and J lost 2, with 18 bases in between. CDR3 nucleotides: TGTGCCAGCAGCCCTTGGGGGGGGGCAACAAACTATGGCTACACCTTC. Its translation is CASSPWGGATNYGYTF.

The rearrangement links TRBV7-3 to TRBJ2-3; D perhaps matches TRBD1 (5 bases). The germline V gene encodes CDR1 SGHTA and CDR2 FQGTGA. The V end lost 5 bases, the J end lost 0 bases, and 12 bases lay between the germline ends. CDR3 size: 15 residues. The CDR3 region has the DNA TGTGCCAGCAGCCCGGGCAGGGCTAGCACAGATACGCAGTATTTT. Translating it yields CASSPGRASTDTQYF.

This rearrangement joins TRBV19 to TRBJ2-7, with D possibly TRBD2 on 6 matching bases. The germline V and J ends were trimmed by 4 bases and 3 bases, with 16 bases remaining between them. The CDR3 is 15 residues long. Germline V CDR1 and CDR2: LNHDA, SQIVND (reference sequence). CDR3 in amino acids: CASSTHEAGSYEQYF. The CDR3, as DNA: TGTGCCAGTAGTACCCATGAAGCGGGTAGCTACGAGCAGTACTTC.

The chain combines TRBV7-9 with TRBJ2-5; weak D call: TRBD1 (6 bases). Trimming pared 5 bases from V and 3 bases from J, leaving 13 bases between. The V gene's germline CDR1 is SEHNR and CDR2 FQNEAQ (reference sequence). The CDR3 is made up of 14 amino acids. The CDR3 is CASSALQGKETQYF. The CDR3 nucleotides read TGTGCCAGCAGCGCCCTTCAGGGGAAAGAGACCCAGTACTTC.

This chain connects TRBV7-9 to TRBJ2-7; D possibly corresponds to TRBD1 (5 bases). Germline V gene data show CDR1 as SEHNR and CDR2 as FQNEAQ (reference sequence). The V end was cut by 1 base, the J end by 6 bases, with 13 bases between. The CDR3 has 14 residues. CDR3 protein: CASSLVSGFSEQYF. The CDR3 coding sequence is TGTGCCAGCAGCTTAGTATCAGGGTTCTCCGAGCAGTACTTC.

This chain links TRBV7-6 with TRBJ2-7, with D perhaps matching TRBD2 (5 bases). In germline, CDR1 is SGHVS, CDR2 FNYEAQ. V lost 5 bases, J lost 2 bases, and 13 bases lay in between. CDR3 length: 14 residues. Written as DNA, the CDR3 is TGTGCCAGCAGCCCACGGGGATCCCCCTACGAGCAGTACTTC. This codes for CASSPRGSPYEQYF.

The chain recombines TRBV27 with TRBJ2-5, with 11 positions matching TRBD2. The CDR3 sequence is 17 residues long. Germline V gene sequence: CDR1 MNHEY, CDR2 SMNVEV (reference sequence). The V gene end was trimmed by 6 bases and the J gene end by 4 bases; junction bases not matched to a gene: 13. The chain's CDR3 is CASRRTLAGVKGETQYF. In DNA form, the CDR3 reads TGTGCCAGCAGAAGGACACTAGCGGGAGTCAAAGGAGAGACCCAGTACTTC.

This chain joins TRBV30 and TRBJ2-6; D is perhaps TRBD2 (5 bases). The CDR3 has 15 amino acids. Looked up from germline, CDR1 is GTSNPN and CDR2 is SVGIG (reference sequence). V lost 7 bases and J 0 bases, leaving 13 bases between the germline ends. The CDR3 nucleotides are TGTGCCTCGGACGGGAACCTCTCTGGGGCCAACGTCCTGACTTTC. This translates into CASDGNLSGANVLTF.

The chain employs TRBV7-2 and TRBJ2-5; weak D call: TRBD1 (6 bases). The J call may be wrong; the DNA end is better matched by TRBJ2-7. Germline V gene data show CDR1 as SGHTA and CDR2 as FQGNSA. The CDR3 length is 15 residues. The CDR3 sequence is CASSLDRAIGYEQYF. CDR3 nucleotides: TGTGCCAGCAGCTTAGACAGGGCGATCGGCTACGAGCAGTACTTC.

The chain is built from TRBV27 and TRBJ2-1; D may be TRBD2 (6 bases). The CDR3 is 15 residues long. The germline CDR1 and CDR2 sequences are MNHEY and SMNVEV (reference sequence). The V end lost 2 bases, the J end lost 4 bases, and 12 bases lay between the germline ends. The CDR3 protein is CASSLRLASYNEQFF. CDR3 DNA: TGTGCCAGCAGTTTACGGCTAGCGTCGTACAATGAGCAGTTCTTC.

This clone was observed a few times. J is TRBJ2-5 and V is TRBV9, with D uncertain. Between the trimmed V and J ends, which lost 1 base and 2 bases, there was a span of 9 bases. Germline CDR1 is SGDLS and CDR2 is YYNGEE. This CDR3 contains 14 residues. CDR3 in amino acids: CASSVSTTQETQYF. CDR3 sequence (DNA): TGTGCCAGCAGCGTATCCACTACACAAGAGACCCAGTACTTC.

V and J are TRBV9 and TRBJ2-7; 8 nucleotides match TRBD1. The V segment lost 3 bases and the J segment 4 bases; nucleotides outside the gene matches: 6. Germline V CDR1 and CDR2: SGDLS, YYNGEE. This CDR3 has 14 residues. DNA for the CDR3: TGTGCCAGCAGCGCAAGGACAGGGTTGTACGAGCAGTACTTC. Its protein is CASSARTGLYEQYF. The full variable domain, with the rest looked up from reference TRBV9 and TRBJ2-7, is DSGVTQTPKHLITATGQRVTLRCSPRSGDLSVYWYQQSLDQGLQFLIQYYNGEERAKGNILERFSAQQFPDLHSELNLSSLELGDSALYFCASSARTGLYEQYFGPGTRLTVT.

This clone has a single count. This rearrangement joins TRBV10-3 to TRBJ1-4, with D unclear. With 8 bases removed from V and 6 bases from J, the gap between germline ends came to 16 bases. The CDR3 extends over 14 amino acids. CDR1 and CDR2 (germline): ENHRY, SYGVKD. This CDR3 is CAIADREGHEKLFF. CDR3 sequence (DNA): TGTGCCATCGCGGACCGGGAGGGTCATGAAAAACTGTTTTTT.

The chain has TRBV5-6 and TRBJ2-3; 7 nucleotides line up with TRBD2. The V gene's germline CDR1 is SGHDT and CDR2 YYEEEE. V trimming: 4 bases; J trimming: 3 bases; junction bases outside the gene matches: 5. CDR3 length: 14 residues. DNA for the CDR3: TGTGCCAGCAGCGCGGGAGTACTGACAGATACGCAGTATTTT. Translated: CASSAGVLTDTQYF.

The genes are TRBV5-8 and TRBJ1-4; D may be TRBD1 (5 bases). Germline values: CDR1 SGHTS, CDR2 YDEGEE. The V gene lost 0 bases and the J gene lost 3 bases, with 12 bases spanning the gap. The CDR3 is made up of 16 amino acids. As DNA, the CDR3 is TGTGCCAGCAGCTTGGGCAGGGTATCAGCTAATGAAAAACTGTTTTTT. Its protein product is CASSLGRVSANEKLFF.

This chain uses TRBV30 with TRBJ2-3, with TRBD2 identical over 11 bases. CDR1 is GTSNPN, CDR2 SVGIG, per germline (reference sequence). This CDR3 is built from 16 residues. V lost 2 bases and J lost 0; bases outside the gene matches: 4. The CDR3 DNA is TGTGCCTGGAGTTTAGCGGGAGGGTGGAGCACAGATACGCAGTATTTT. Translated, it gives CAWSLAGGWSTDTQYF.

This chain links TRBV7-2 with TRBJ1-4, with TRBD1 identical over 11 bases. The J segment lost 5 bases and the V segment lost 7 bases, leaving 9 bases of the junction unmatched. From germline, CDR1 is SGHTA and CDR2 FQGNSA. The CDR3 is 16 amino acids. The CDR3 reads CASTLGTGGRNEKLFF. In DNA, the CDR3 is TGTGCCAGCACGCTAGGGACAGGGGGAAGAAATGAAAAACTGTTTTTT.

The chain has TRBV19 and TRBJ2-7; TRBD1 might be the D (5 bases). CDR1 LNHDA and CDR2 SQIVND come from the germline V gene (reference sequence). The V end lost 4 bases, the J end lost 4 bases, and 11 bases lay between the germline ends. This CDR3 has 13 amino acids. The CDR3 bases are TGTGCCAGTAGTAAGACAGATCGATACGAGCAGTACTTC. Translated, it gives CASSKTDRYEQYF.

The chain has TRBV7-9 and TRBJ1-4; 7 bases are a match to TRBD1. Trimming removed 4 bases from V and 4 bases from J; junction bases left unmatched: 3. The length of the CDR3 is 14 residues. Germline CDR1 and CDR2: SEHNR and FQNEAQ (reference sequence). CDR3 DNA: TGTGCCAGCAGCTGGGACAGCCATAATGAAAAACTGTTTTTT. Its protein is CASSWDSHNEKLFF.